This T cell receptor beta chain stems from a study of shared T cell receptors in the human thymus. This CDR3 comprises 13 residues. Germline values: CDR1 LNHDA, CDR2 SQIVND (reference sequence). V was shortened by 6 bases and J by 4 bases, with 10 bases between the two germline ends. Sequencing used immunoSEQ multiplex PCR; TCRdb keeps in-frame clones, though not all of them. The table shows some 660,000 clones, with about 90% occurring only once. This same sample was also taken into another study, of human thymus T cells. That paper states: V and J genes seemed to be used with bias in thymic and blood repertoires. Related studies noted strongly shared thymic repertoires across unrelated people.

This TCR came from a boy in the first two years of life with a congenital heart defect. The rearrangement links TRBV19 to TRBJ1-5; D gene uncertain. The sequenced sample consisted of thymocytes. CDR3 sequence reads: CASRPLGNQPQHF. CDR3 in DNA: TGTGCCAGTAGACCGCTAGGTAATCAGCCCCAGCATTTT.